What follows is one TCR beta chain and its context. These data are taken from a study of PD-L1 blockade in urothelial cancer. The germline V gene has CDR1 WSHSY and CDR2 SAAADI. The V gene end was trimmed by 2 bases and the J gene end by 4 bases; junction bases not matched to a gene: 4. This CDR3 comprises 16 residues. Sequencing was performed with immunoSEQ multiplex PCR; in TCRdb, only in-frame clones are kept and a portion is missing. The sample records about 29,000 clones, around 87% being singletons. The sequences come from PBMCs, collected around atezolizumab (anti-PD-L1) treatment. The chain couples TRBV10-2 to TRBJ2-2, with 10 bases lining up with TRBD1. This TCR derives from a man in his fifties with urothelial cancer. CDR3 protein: CASSEPRTGGTGELFF. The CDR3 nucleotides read TGCGCCAGCAGTGAGCCGCGGACAGGGGGCACCGGGGAGCTGTTTTTT.